This TCR beta chain was documented in a study of T cells in Graves' hyperthyroidism and ophthalmopathy. The study, taken as a whole, reports: The model predicted ophthalmopathy a median around six months before onset.

Points on this clonotype: What it binds is unknown. This may arise from a read error, as a much more abundant clone is one base away.

Authors of the study amplified TCR beta CDR3 regions from RNA transcripts. During a first-round RT-PCR of the TCR CDR3, the HTBI primer set was used. TCRdb ran MiXCR on the multiplex PCR reads and lists one entry per CDR3 protein. Of about 200,000 distinct CDR3 sequences detected, around 17% appear once; the ten largest clones hold around 52%. Fresh peripheral blood, around 10 ml, yielded the PBMCs. V lost 5 bases and J lost 6, with 10 bases in between. The germline V gene encodes CDR1 MRHNA and CDR2 SNTAGT. This CDR3 is 13 amino acids long. Sample: blood. The sequence was obtained from a woman aged 45-59 years with Graves' hyperthyroidism. The chain joins TRBV6-4 to TRBJ1-4, with D unclear. In DNA form, the CDR3 reads TGTGCCAGCAGTCTCGCCGGGTATGAAAAACTGTTTTTT. Translation: CASSLAGYEKLFF.